This T cell receptor (beta chain) was captured by sequencing in a study of CD8 T cells in ankylosing spondylitis. A note on this clonotype: What it binds is not known.

Quantitative 5'-RACE was performed with molecular barcodes, and it yielded the TCR beta libraries. Via MiXCR, TCRdb re-called the 5' RACE reads, giving one row per CDR3 protein. The sample has 200,000 to 300,000 distinct CDR3 sequences; approximately 7.6% are singletons. This CDR3 spans 16 amino acids. After removal of 1 base from V and 7 bases from J, the junction contained 10 bases not matched to a gene. Germline V CDR1 and CDR2: SGHTA, FQGNSA. Findings and limits, study-wide: Seemingly characteristic of ankylosing spondylitis blood was a TCR beta motif consisting of eight highly homologous variants. CD8+ cells made up the disease-linked clones, which were relatively rare in peripheral blood.

The sequenced material came from blood, either unsorted or a sorted T cell fraction (not recorded which). This chain links TRBV7-2 with TRBJ2-3, with 8 nucleotides matching TRBD2. This receptor was taken from a female donor with ankylosing spondylitis or in good health (not recorded which). Here the CDR3 DNA reads TGTGCCAGCAGCTTAGGGCTAGCGGGCAAGGCAAATACGCAGTATTTT. Protein sequence: CASSLGLAGKANTQYF.